These 3 T cell receptor beta chains were sequenced from one sample in a study of spatial heterogeneity in lung cancer. Time point in this sample: sample taken at primary tumor resection. Unsorted whole RNA of tumor, nontumor lung or frozen PBMC was sequenced. TCRdb reprocessed the 5' RACE reads with MiXCR, giving one entry per CDR3 protein. Here the sample spans about 48,000 distinct CDR3 sequences, roughly 5.2% being singletons. The material sequenced was PBMCs, taken at surgery. Source of these receptors: a male donor with early-stage non-small cell lung cancer.

This clonotype appeared many times. V usage is TRBV3-1 and J usage is TRBJ1-4, with unresolved D. Trimming took off 0 bases at V and 7 bases at J, with 9 bases between the two ends. This CDR3 has 14 residues. The germline V gene encodes CDR1 LGHDT and CDR2 YNNKEL (reference sequence). In DNA, the CDR3 is TGTGCCAGCAGCCAAGATTTGGCGGTTGAAAAACTGTTTTTT. Protein: CASSQDLAVEKLFF.

This clonotype was observed many times. The chain recombines TRBV5-1 with TRBJ1-1; D is possibly TRBD1 (6 bases). The length of the CDR3 is 15 residues. V gave up 2 bases and J gave up 2 bases, with 13 bases separating them. The germline CDR1 and CDR2 sequences are SGHRS and YFSETQ. The CDR3 spells CASSFGGMGNTEAFF. CDR3 sequence (DNA): TGCGCCAGCAGCTTTGGGGGCATGGGTAACACTGAAGCTTTCTTT.

This clonotype occurred many times. CDR3 region: CASSFQLRDRGPDTQYF. CDR3 nucleotide sequence: TGTGCCAGCAGCTTCCAGCTCCGGGACAGGGGGCCAGATACGCAGTATTTT. This rearrangement joins TRBV13 to TRBJ2-3, with TRBD1 matching 12 bases. Germline V lookup: CDR1 PRHDT, CDR2 FYEKMQ (reference sequence). The CDR3 length is 17 residues. V lost 3 bases to trimming and J lost 4 bases; unmatched junction nucleotides: 8.